A selection of T cell receptor beta chains follows, all from one sample in a study of blood T cell repertoires in COVID-19. TCRdb's copy holds only in-frame clones and misses some; the assay was immunoSEQ multiplex PCR. The table records roughly 280,000 clones, around nine tenths of them present only once. The specimen was peripheral blood. These receptor sequences come from a man between 40 and 49 years old with active or convalescent COVID-19. The conserved cysteine and the conserved F or W are not part of the CDR3 here.

j_call v_call cdr3_aa
TRBJ1-2 TRBV6-1 ASSHYTANYGYT
TRBJ2-7 TRBV30 AWSVQVGSYEQY
TRBJ1-4 TRBV30 AWSRGTEKLF
TRBJ2-7 TRBV4-1 ASSEVPGQGAREQY
TRBJ1-5 TRBV24-1 ATSDPNQPQH
TRBJ2-7 TRBV12-3/TRBV12-4 ASSLRTNEQY
TRBJ2-7 TRBV11-2 ASSFETVSYEQY
TRBJ2-1 TRBV19 ASGKREGWNEQF
TRBJ1-2 TRBV5-6 ASSPGQGLDT
TRBJ1-5 TRBV18 ASSTYSNQPQH
TRBJ2-1 TRBV11-2 ASSFYGREQF
TRBJ2-7 TRBV6-5 ASSYPTGQGSYEQY
TRBJ2-3 TRBV2 ASRLTDTQY
TRBJ2-3 TRBV6-1 ASSEGTGADTQY
TRBJ1-5 TRBV10-2 ASSESRRDNQPQH
TRBJ2-2 TRBV13 ASSQQPGTGTGGTNTGELF
TRBJ2-7 TRBV2 ASRGALYNHEQY
TRBJ2-3 TRBV28 ASSLGLVTDTQY
TRBJ1-4 TRBV30 AWSAGGKLF
TRBJ1-2 TRBV10-3 AIGGTAQGSSGYT
TRBJ2-3 TRBV30 AWKGVADTQY
TRBJ2-6 TRBV19 ASSLTPGQGQSSGANVLT
TRBJ2-1 TRBV6-6 ASSQLKNTAGRNNEQF
TRBJ1-6 TRBV28 ASKLAGPLH
TRBJ1-5 TRBV4-2 ASSQDDPRQGGYQPQH
TRBJ2-3 TRBV3-1/TRBV3-2 ASSQQRLAADTQY
TRBJ2-5 TRBV18 ASSPQGSETQY
TRBJ2-1 TRBV9 ASSSRTSGYYNEQF
TRBJ2-1 TRBV9 ASSPSPFSSYNEQF
TRBJ2-4 TRBV4-1 ASSTRTPEGDIQY
TRBJ2-3 TRBV27 ASSLLTADTQY
TRBJ2-1 TRBV16 ASSHWGGNEQF
TRBJ1-1 TRBV4-2 ASSQTQETVNTEAF
TRBJ2-3 TRBV2 ASSDPPPADTQY
TRBJ1-5 TRBV12-3/TRBV12-4 ASSPGVGPQH
TRBJ1-2 TRBV19 ASSPDGSADYGYT
TRBJ2-5 TRBV6-7 ASSGSGTSGMLETQY
TRBJ1-2 TRBV5-8 ASSLGGGGASYGYT
TRBJ1-4 TRBV11-2 ASSLEEGPLF
TRBJ1-2 TRBV14 ASSRDRANYGYT
TRBJ1-6 TRBV5-1 ASSNLRDSGSPLH
TRBJ2-7 TRBV11-2 ASSLEGTGYYEQY
TRBJ2-1 TRBV25-1 ASRLAGGPAEQF
TRBJ1-6 TRBV12-3/TRBV12-4 ASSLGGSPLH
TRBJ2-1 TRBV3-1/TRBV3-2 ASSQPRVSGIRSSYNEQF
TRBJ1-4 TRBV12-3/TRBV12-4 ASREYPNEKLF
TRBJ2-2 TRBV9 ASSVASGGTNTGELF
TRBJ2-7 TRBV9 ASSLGKAASSYEQY
TRBJ2-7 TRBV29-1 SVGRGENEQY